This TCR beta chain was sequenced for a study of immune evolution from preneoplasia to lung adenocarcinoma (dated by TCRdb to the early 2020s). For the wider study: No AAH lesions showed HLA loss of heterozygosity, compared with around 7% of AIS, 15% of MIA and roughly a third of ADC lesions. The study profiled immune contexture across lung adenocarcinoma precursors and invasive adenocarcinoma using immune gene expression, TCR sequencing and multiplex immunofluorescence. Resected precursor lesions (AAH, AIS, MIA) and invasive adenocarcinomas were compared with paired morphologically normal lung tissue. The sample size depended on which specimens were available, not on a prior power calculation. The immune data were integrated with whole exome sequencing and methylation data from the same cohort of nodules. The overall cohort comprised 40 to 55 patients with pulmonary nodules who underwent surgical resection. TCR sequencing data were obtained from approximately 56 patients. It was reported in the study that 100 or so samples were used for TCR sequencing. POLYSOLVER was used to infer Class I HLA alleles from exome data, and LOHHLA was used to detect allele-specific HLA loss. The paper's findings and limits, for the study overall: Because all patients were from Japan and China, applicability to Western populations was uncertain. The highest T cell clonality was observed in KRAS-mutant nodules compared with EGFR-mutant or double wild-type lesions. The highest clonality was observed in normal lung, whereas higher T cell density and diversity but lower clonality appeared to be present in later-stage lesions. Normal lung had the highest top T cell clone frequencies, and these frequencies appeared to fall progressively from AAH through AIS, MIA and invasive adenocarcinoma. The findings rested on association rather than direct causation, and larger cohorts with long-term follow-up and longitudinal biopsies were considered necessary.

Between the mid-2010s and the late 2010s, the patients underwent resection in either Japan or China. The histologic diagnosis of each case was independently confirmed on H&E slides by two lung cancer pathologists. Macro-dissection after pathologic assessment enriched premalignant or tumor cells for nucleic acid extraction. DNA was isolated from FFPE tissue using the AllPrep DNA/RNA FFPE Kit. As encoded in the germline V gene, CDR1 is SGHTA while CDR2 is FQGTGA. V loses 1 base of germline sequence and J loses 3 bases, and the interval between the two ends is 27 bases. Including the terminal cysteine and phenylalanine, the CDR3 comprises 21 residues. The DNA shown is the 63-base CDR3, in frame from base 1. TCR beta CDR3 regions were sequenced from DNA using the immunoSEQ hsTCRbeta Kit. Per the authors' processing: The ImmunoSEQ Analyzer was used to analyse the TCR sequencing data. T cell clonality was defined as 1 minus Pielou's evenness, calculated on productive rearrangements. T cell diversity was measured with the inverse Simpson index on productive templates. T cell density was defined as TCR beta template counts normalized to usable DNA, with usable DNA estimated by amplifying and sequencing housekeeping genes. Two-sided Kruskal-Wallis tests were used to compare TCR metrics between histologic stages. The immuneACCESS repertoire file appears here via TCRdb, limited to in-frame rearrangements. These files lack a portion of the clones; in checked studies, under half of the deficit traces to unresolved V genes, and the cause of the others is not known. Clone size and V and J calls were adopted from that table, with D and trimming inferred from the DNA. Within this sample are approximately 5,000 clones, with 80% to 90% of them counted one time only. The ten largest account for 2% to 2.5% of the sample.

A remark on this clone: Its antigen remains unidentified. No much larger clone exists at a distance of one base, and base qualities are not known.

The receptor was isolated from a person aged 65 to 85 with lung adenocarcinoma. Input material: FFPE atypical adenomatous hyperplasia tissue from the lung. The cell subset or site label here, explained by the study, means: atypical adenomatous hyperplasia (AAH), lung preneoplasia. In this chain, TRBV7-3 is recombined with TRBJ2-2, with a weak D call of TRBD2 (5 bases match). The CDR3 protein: CASSLSGWKRKYNEDTGELFF. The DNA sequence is TGTGCCAGCAGCTTAAGTGGTTGGAAGCGGAAGTATAACGAGGACACCGGGGAGCTGTTTTTT. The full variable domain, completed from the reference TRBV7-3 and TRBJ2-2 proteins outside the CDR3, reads GAGVSQTPSNKVTEKGKYVELRCDPISGHTALYWYRQSLGQGPEFLIYFQGTGAADDSGLPNDRFFAVRPEGSVSTLKIQRTERGDSAVYLCASSLSGWKRKYNEDTGELFFGEGSRLTVL.